The 7 T cell receptor beta chains reported below all come from one sample, sequenced in a study of brain metastases from non-small cell lung cancer. The table came from immunoSEQ multiplex PCR; TCRdb's copy has only in-frame clones and leaves some out. This table holds some 6,000 clones, about four fifths found once. The sample taken for sequencing was primary lung tumor tissue. Every receptor here comes from a donor aged 40 or older with non-small cell lung cancer.

The rearrangement joins TRBV6-5 to TRBJ2-1; TRBD2 agrees at 8 bases. Trimming took 6 bases from V and 4 from J; bases not matched to a gene: 5. Germline CDR1 is MNHEY and CDR2 is SVGAGI. CDR3 size: 14 residues. CDR3 in amino acids: CASRMRGEYNEQFF. CDR3 nucleotides: TGTGCCAGCAGGATGCGGGGGGAGTACAATGAGCAGTTCTTC.

This clone was found once. The rearrangement links TRBV11-3 to TRBJ2-1, with a possible D match to TRBD1 (5 bases). The CDR3 extends over 14 amino acids. The V and J ends lost 7 bases and 7 bases respectively, with 17 bases between them. Germline CDR1 is SGHNT and CDR2 is YENEEA. The CDR3 sequence: CASNFQGWANEQFF. CDR3 nucleotides: TGTGCCAGCAACTTCCAGGGTTGGGCTAATGAGCAGTTCTTC.

This chain joins TRBV20-1 and TRBJ2-7; D not resolved. The CDR3 is 11 residues long. The V gene's germline CDR1 is DFQATT and CDR2 SNEGSKA (reference sequence). V gave up 0 bases and J gave up 4 bases, with 4 bases separating them. The CDR3 sequence is CSAREEYEQYF. CDR3 bases: TGCAGTGCTAGAGAGGAGTACGAGCAGTACTTC.

This CDR3 is CASSFGYGEKLFF. Here the CDR3 DNA reads TGTGCCAGCAGTTTTGGGTACGGAGAAAAACTGTTTTTT. The chain uses TRBV12-3 or TRBV12-4 and TRBJ1-4; D is unresolved. The CDR3 is 13 residues long. Deletions cut 3 bases from V and 8 bases from J, with 10 bases between.

For this clone: Within the sample, other DNA sequences also encode this same CDR3. The CDR3 is CAIGTPSGANVLTF. CDR3 nucleotides: TGTGCTATCGGGACACCCTCTGGGGCCAACGTCCTGACTTTC. The chain is built from TRBV6-5 and TRBJ2-6, with D perhaps TRBD1 (6 bases). Germline V lookup: CDR1 MNHEY, CDR2 SVGAGI. The CDR3 consists of 14 residues.

This clone has only one observation. V gene TRBV6-1 combines with J gene TRBJ2-7, with 7 bases fitting TRBD1. The V gene's germline CDR1 is MNHNS and CDR2 SASEGT. The V and J ends lost 6 bases and 2 bases, in that order; junction bases with no gene match: 10. The CDR3 has 15 amino acids. DNA for the CDR3: TGTGCCAGCAGGCAGAGGGAACAGGGGACCTACGAGCAGTACTTC. Translating it yields CASRQREQGTYEQYF.

The chain couples TRBV6-6 to TRBJ2-5; 9 bases are a match to TRBD1. With 5 bases clipped from V and 4 bases from J, the junction kept 2 bases outside the gene matches. CDR1 MNHNY and CDR2 SVGAGI come from the germline V gene (reference sequence). The CDR3 extends over 13 amino acids. In nucleotides, the CDR3 is TGTGCCAGCAGTGGACAGGGGATAGAGACCCAGTACTTC. It encodes CASSGQGIETQYF.